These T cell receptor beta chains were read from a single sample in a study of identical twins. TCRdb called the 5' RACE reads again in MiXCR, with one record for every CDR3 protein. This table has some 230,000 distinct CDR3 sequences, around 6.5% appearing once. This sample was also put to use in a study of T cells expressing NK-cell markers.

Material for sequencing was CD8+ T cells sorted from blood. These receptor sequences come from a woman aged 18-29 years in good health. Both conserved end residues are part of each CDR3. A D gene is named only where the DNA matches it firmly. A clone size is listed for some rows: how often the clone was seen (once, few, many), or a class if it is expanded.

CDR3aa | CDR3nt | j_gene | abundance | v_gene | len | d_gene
CASSLNPGIEQFF | TGTGCCAGCAGCTTGAATCCGGGAATCGAGCAGTTCTTC | TRBJ2-1 | NA | TRBV5-6 | 13 | NA
CASSPYLGEQYF | TGTGCCAGCAGTCCATACCTTGGCGAGCAGTACTTC | TRBJ2-7 | many | TRBV9 | 12 | NA
CASSFGQTQYF | TGTGCCAGCAGTTTCGGTCAGACACAGTACTTC | TRBJ2-7 | few | TRBV12-3/TRBV12-4 | 11 | NA
CASSQADGYNEQFF | TGTGCCAGCAGCCAAGCGGACGGGTACAATGAGCAGTTCTTC | TRBJ2-1 | many | TRBV3-1 | 14 | NA
CASSLSTQGMPQHF | TGTGCCAGCAGTTTGAGTACACAGGGAATGCCCCAGCATTTT | TRBJ1-5 | NA | TRBV27 | 14 | NA
CSARNKDRGLNTEAFF | TGCAGTGCTAGGAATAAGGACAGGGGGTTGAACACTGAAGCTTTCTTT | TRBJ1-1 | few | TRBV20-1 | 16 | TRBD1
CSGGLAGRNNEQFF | TGCAGCGGTGGACTAGCGGGGCGTAACAATGAGCAGTTCTTC | TRBJ2-1 | many | TRBV29-1 | 14 | TRBD2
CASSPGTGNEQFF | TGCGCCAGCAGCCCCGGGACAGGCAATGAGCAGTTCTTC | TRBJ2-1 | many | TRBV5-1 | 13 | TRBD1
CASSVESGTSGPNEQFF | TGTGCCAGCAGCGTAGAGTCGGGGACTAGCGGGCCCAATGAGCAGTTCTTC | TRBJ2-1 | NA | TRBV9 | 17 | TRBD2
CAASGEDNQPQHF | TGTGCCGCCTCAGGGGAGGACAATCAGCCCCAGCATTTT | TRBJ1-5 | many | TRBV2 | 13 | NA
CASSLDSSSYNEQFF | TGTGCCAGCAGTCTCGACTCTTCCAGCTACAATGAGCAGTTCTTC | TRBJ2-1 | many | TRBV12-3/TRBV12-4 | 15 | NA
CASSQSLSYEQYF | TGTGCCAGCAGCCAATCCTTGTCCTACGAGCAGTACTTC | TRBJ2-7 | few | TRBV16 | 13 | NA
CASSFGAGNEQFF | TGTGCCAGCAGCTTTGGGGCAGGCAATGAGCAGTTCTTC | TRBJ2-1 | many | TRBV5-5 | 13 | NA
CASSHGLRGYTF | TGCGCCAGCAGCCATGGGCTGCGAGGCTACACCTTC | TRBJ1-2 | once | TRBV4-1 | 12 | NA
CASSPPSGTSRGNEQFF | TGTGCCAGCAGCCCCCCTTCCGGGACTTCCCGGGGGAATGAGCAGTTCTTC | TRBJ2-1 | NA | TRBV9 | 17 | NA
CASSQGLAGNYEQYF | TGCGCCAGCAGCCAAGGACTAGCAGGGAACTACGAGCAGTACTTC | TRBJ2-7 | many | TRBV4-3 | 15 | TRBD2
CASSSQTSSPLSANNEQFF | TGCGCCAGCAGCTCCCAAACTTCCTCGCCCCTCTCGGCGAACAATGAGCAGTTCTTC | TRBJ2-1 | few | TRBV5-1 | 19 | NA
CSVGEYAYEQYF | TGCAGCGTTGGTGAATATGCCTACGAGCAGTACTTC | TRBJ2-7 | many | TRBV29-1 | 12 | NA
CASSEGRQFMNTEAFF | TGTGCCAGCAGTGAAGGGAGACAGTTCATGAACACTGAAGCTTTCTTT | TRBJ1-1 | NA | TRBV2 | 16 | NA
CSASVQGEQGWPQHF | TGCAGTGCTAGTGTCCAGGGTGAACAGGGGTGGCCCCAGCATTTT | TRBJ1-5 | few | TRBV20-1 | 15 | TRBD1
CASSFSRVVGELFF | TGTGCCAGCAGCTTTTCCAGGGTGGTCGGGGAGCTGTTTTTT | TRBJ2-2 | few | TRBV7-2 | 14 | NA
CASSLVGVRGGYTF | TGTGCCAGCAGCTTAGTGGGGGTACGTGGAGGCTACACCTTC | TRBJ1-2 | many | TRBV7-9 | 14 | NA
CATPHSGRGSREQYF | TGTGCCACACCCCACTCGGGCAGGGGGTCTCGCGAGCAGTACTTC | TRBJ2-7 | few | TRBV15 | 15 | TRBD1
CASSLGPGTWEQFF | TGTGCCAGCAGCTTAGGACCCGGCACATGGGAGCAGTTCTTC | TRBJ2-1 | NA | TRBV7-8 | 14 | NA
CATSDTGGAADTQYF | TGTGCCACCAGCGATACAGGGGGCGCGGCAGATACGCAGTATTTT | TRBJ2-3 | NA | TRBV15 | 15 | TRBD1
CASSLTGSSGANVLTF | TGTGCCAGCAGCTTAACGGGGAGCTCTGGGGCCAACGTCCTGACTTTC | TRBJ2-6 | NA | TRBV7-3 | 16 | NA
CASRSGKETQYF | TGTGCCAGCAGGAGCGGGAAAGAGACCCAGTACTTC | TRBJ2-5 | many | TRBV12-3/TRBV12-4 | 12 | TRBD2
CTTSRGAGPGSETQYF | TGTACCACCAGCAGAGGGGCGGGGCCAGGGAGTGAGACCCAGTACTTC | TRBJ2-5 | NA | TRBV15 | 16 | NA
CASSLIRTGVTEAFF | TGCGCCAGCAGCCTGATCAGGACAGGGGTCACTGAAGCTTTCTTT | TRBJ1-1 | many | TRBV4-3 | 15 | TRBD1
CASSSRGTSYEQYF | TGTGCCAGCAGCTCGCGGGGGACCTCCTACGAGCAGTACTTC | TRBJ2-7 | few | TRBV7-6 | 14 | TRBD2
CASSQAPGNQETQYF | TGTGCCAGCAGCCAAGCCCCCGGGAACCAAGAGACCCAGTACTTC | TRBJ2-5 | NA | TRBV14 | 15 | NA
CASSPPDRVETQYF | TGTGCCAGCAGCCCGCCCGACAGGGTAGAGACCCAGTACTTC | TRBJ2-5 | NA | TRBV7-9 | 14 | TRBD1
CSVEERGQNTGELFF | TGCAGCGTTGAAGAGCGGGGACAGAACACCGGGGAGCTGTTTTTT | TRBJ2-2 | few | TRBV29-1 | 15 | NA
CASSVAYGNTEAFF | TGTGCCAGCAGCGTAGCTTACGGGAACACTGAAGCTTTCTTT | TRBJ1-1 | few | TRBV9 | 14 | NA
CASSGLLGGTHNEQYF | TGCGCCAGCAGCGGTCTACTTGGCGGGACGCACAACGAGCAGTACTTC | TRBJ2-7 | few | TRBV5-1 | 16 | NA
CASSLKLGGSTDTQYF | TGTGCCAGCAGTCTCAAGTTAGGAGGAAGCACAGATACGCAGTATTTT | TRBJ2-3 | NA | TRBV4-2 | 16 | NA
CASSLGAAGSAFF | TGTGCCAGCAGTTTAGGGGCAGCAGGATCAGCTTTCTTT | TRBJ1-1 | few | TRBV12-3/TRBV12-4 | 13 | NA
CSASPPPETSRETQYF | TGCAGTGCTAGTCCCCCCCCGGAGACTAGTAGGGAGACCCAGTACTTC | TRBJ2-5 | few | TRBV20-1 | 16 | NA
CASSFEDQLNEQFF | TGTGCCAGCAGTTTTGAGGATCAACTTAATGAGCAGTTCTTC | TRBJ2-1 | many | TRBV12-3/TRBV12-4 | 14 | NA
CASSLDLGDEQYF | TGCGCCAGCAGCTTGGATTTGGGCGACGAGCAGTACTTC | TRBJ2-7 | NA | TRBV5-1 | 13 | NA
CSARTSGIVYSTDTQYF | TGCAGTGCTAGGACTAGCGGGATCGTCTACAGCACAGATACGCAGTATTTT | TRBJ2-3 | NA | TRBV20-1 | 17 | TRBD2
CASWVRRQATEAFF | TGTGCCAGCTGGGTACGAAGGCAGGCCACTGAAGCTTTCTTT | TRBJ1-1 | many | TRBV6-1 | 14 | NA
CSAFLGLAEQETQYF | TGCAGTGCTTTCCTCGGACTAGCGGAACAAGAGACCCAGTACTTC | TRBJ2-5 | NA | TRBV20-1 | 15 | TRBD2
CSAPRRDGNTDTQYF | TGCAGTGCTCCCCGCCGGGACGGAAACACAGATACGCAGTATTTT | TRBJ2-3 | many | TRBV20-1 | 15 | NA
CGSRTGDTGELFF | TGCGGCTCCCGGACAGGGGACACCGGGGAGCTGTTTTTT | TRBJ2-2 | NA | TRBV20-1 | 13 | TRBD1
CASSPSLAGGYEQYF | TGTGCCAGCAGTCCCTCGCTAGCGGGGGGCTACGAGCAGTACTTC | TRBJ2-7 | NA | TRBV27 | 15 | TRBD2
CASSLKGNRGSYEQYF | TGTGCCAGCAGCTTAAAGGGGAACAGGGGGTCCTACGAGCAGTACTTC | TRBJ2-7 | few | TRBV27 | 16 | TRBD1
CASSPVGGRSPLHF | TGTGCCAGCAGTCCTGTGGGGGGCCGGTCACCCCTCCACTTT | TRBJ1-6 | few | TRBV12-3/TRBV12-4 | 14 | NA
CASSYGTGYQPQHF | TGTGCCAGCAGCTACGGGACAGGGTATCAGCCCCAGCATTTT | TRBJ1-5 | NA | TRBV5-6 | 14 | TRBD1
CASSPEDGSSQPQHF | TGTGCCAGCAGCCCGGAGGATGGCTCTAGTCAGCCCCAGCATTTT | TRBJ1-5 | few | TRBV7-6 | 15 | NA
CASSQTSGGAIINEQFF | TGTGCCAGCAGCCAAACTAGCGGGGGAGCAATCATCAATGAGCAGTTCTTC | TRBJ2-1 | few | TRBV5-6 | 17 | TRBD2
CATVSRAYEQYF | TGTGCCACCGTTAGTAGGGCCTACGAGCAGTACTTC | TRBJ2-7 | few | TRBV2 | 12 | NA
CASSRVDSGGDTDTQYF | TGTGCCAGCAGCCGCGTGGATAGCGGGGGGGACACAGATACGCAGTATTTT | TRBJ2-3 | many | TRBV4-2 | 17 | TRBD2
CASSRTSGIETQYF | TGTGCCAGCAGCCGGACTAGCGGGATAGAGACCCAGTACTTC | TRBJ2-5 | NA | TRBV7-9 | 14 | TRBD2
CASSSQRGGGATRYYNEQFF | TGTGCCAGCAGCTCCCAGCGGGGTGGGGGAGCCACTCGATACTACAATGAGCAGTTCTTC | TRBJ2-1 | few | TRBV9 | 20 | TRBD2